A single sample is the source of the 26 T cell receptor beta chains below, sequenced in a study of shared clonotypes between healthy human individuals. TCRdb's table, derived via immunoSEQ multiplex PCR, lists solely in-frame clones and lacks some. The sample lists 2 million to 2.5 million clones, roughly 95% seen once, with 0.13% in the top ten. Sequenced material: naive CD4+ T cells sorted from blood. The subset is: CD45RA+ positively selected. The receptor set was obtained from a young man in good health.

The chain combines TRBV9 with TRBJ2-2; 8 bases agree with TRBD2. Per germline, CDR1 SGDLS and CDR2 YYNGEE. There are 16 residues in the CDR3. Trimming removed 0 bases from V and 4 bases from J; junction bases left unmatched: 5. The CDR3 sequence: CASSVVGSGTTGELFF. DNA for the CDR3: TGTGCCAGCAGCGTAGTCGGTAGCGGGACCACCGGGGAGCTGTTTTTT.

This clone was picked up one time. CDR3 coding DNA: TGTGCCAGCAGCTTAAGGGGACAGAACTATGGCTACACCTTC. This translates into CASSLRGQNYGYTF. The V and J genes are TRBV7-9 and TRBJ1-2, with 7 bases lining up with TRBD1. Germline CDR1 is SEHNR and CDR2 is FQNEAQ (reference sequence). The CDR3 length is 14 residues. Germline trimming cut 2 bases from V and 2 bases from J; bases unmatched to any gene: 2.

With regard to this clone: A much larger clone lies a single base off, so this may be a read error. Lacking the conserved final phenylalanine or tryptophan, this CDR3 likely reflects a read error. The V call is TRBV4-3, the J call TRBJ1-1; D is ambiguous. The CDR3 has 13 residues. Germline CDR1 reads LGHNA; CDR2 reads YSLEER. V was clipped by 0 bases and J by 3 bases, with 5 bases between them. The CDR3 region is CASSQDGYTEAFS. For the CDR3, the DNA is TGCGCCAGCAGCCAAGACGGTTACACTGAAGCTTTCTCT.

Comment on this clone: One end of the junction fails to match germline, which may point to a read error. V usage is TRBV7-9 and J usage is TRBJ2-3; D is unresolved. Germline V gene lookup returns CDR1 SEHNR and CDR2 FQNEAQ (reference sequence). The CDR3 consists of 10 residues. The CDR3 sequence is CASSFVTQSF. The CDR3 DNA reads TGTGCCAGCAGCTTTGTGACCCAGTCTTTT.

The CDR3 nucleotides are TGTGCCAGCAGCCAACACGGACTCACAGATACGCAGTATTTT. It specifies CASSQHGLTDTQYF. The chain couples TRBV5-4 to TRBJ2-3, with D perhaps matching TRBD2 (5 bases). The V gene lost 4 bases and the J gene lost 2 bases, with 11 bases spanning the gap. Germline loops: CDR1 SGHNT, CDR2 YYREEE (reference sequence). This CDR3 contains 14 residues.

This clone was seen a single time. V and J are TRBV6-5 and TRBJ1-6; D may be TRBD1 (5 bases). V dropped 4 bases and J dropped 11 bases, with 9 bases sitting between them. CDR3 size: 12 residues. The germline CDR1 and CDR2 sequences are MNHEY and SVGAGI. The CDR3 DNA reads as TGTGCCAGCAGTTGGGGGGATGCACCCCTCCACTTT. Protein sequence: CASSWGDAPLHF.

The genes are TRBV6-1 and TRBJ2-7; 9 bases align to TRBD1. Germline CDR1 MNHNS, CDR2 SASEGT. The CDR3 runs 14 residues. The V gene end was trimmed by 3 bases and the J gene end by 8 bases; junction bases not matched to a gene: 8. The CDR3 DNA is TGTGCCAGCAGTGAGTGGGTCGGGACAGGGAAGCAGTACTTC. Its protein is CASSEWVGTGKQYF.

This clone was seen just once. The V call is TRBV18, the J call TRBJ1-4; no firm D call. Germline V lookup: CDR1 KGHSH, CDR2 LQKENI. Deletions cut 4 bases from V and 0 bases from J, with 24 bases between. This CDR3 region has 20 residues. The CDR3 nucleotides are TGTGCCAGCTCACGACGCCTGAATGACTCTCCGAATGCAACTAATGAAAAACTGTTTTTT. It encodes CASSRRLNDSPNATNEKLFF.

The chain joins TRBV2 to TRBJ2-3, with 14 bases aligning to TRBD2. The CDR3 has 13 amino acids. Germline V gene sequence: CDR1 SNHLY, CDR2 FYNNEI. V was pared by 7 bases and J by 8 bases, with 2 bases of the junction left unmatched. The CDR3 DNA reads TGTGCCAGCACTGGGACTAGCGGGGGTACGCAGTATTTT. It is translated as CASTGTSGGTQYF.

The chain is built from TRBV29-1 and TRBJ2-3; tentatively, D is TRBD2 (6 bases). V was shortened by 3 bases and J by 4 bases, with 11 bases between the two germline ends. There are 13 residues in the CDR3. Germline CDR1 and CDR2: SQVTM and ANQGSEA. The CDR3, as DNA: TGCAGCGTTGATCAGGGACTTTCAGATACGCAGTATTTT. Its translation: CSVDQGLSDTQYF.

This clone was detected once. The CDR3 region is CASSDKTGVEQYF. CDR3 coding DNA: TGTGCCAGCAGCGACAAAACAGGGGTTGAGCAGTACTTC. V is TRBV5-6 and J is TRBJ2-7, with 7 bases matching TRBD1. V dropped 4 bases and J dropped 7; count of bases not matched to a gene: 8. The CDR3 is 13 residues long. The germline gives CDR1 SGHDT, CDR2 YYEEEE.

On this clone: This may arise from a read error, as a much more abundant clone is one base away. Other DNA sequences in the same sample also yield this CDR3. J is TRBJ1-1 and V is TRBV7-9, with unresolved D. The CDR3 is made up of 12 amino acids. Germline V lookup: CDR1 SEHNR, CDR2 FQNEAQ (reference sequence). V was trimmed by 1 base and J by 2 bases, leaving 2 bases between them. In DNA form, the CDR3 reads TGTGCCAGCAGCTTAGAAAACACTGAAGCTTTCTTT. Its protein product is CASSLENTEAFF.

The genes are TRBV11-3 and TRBJ1-5; maybe TRBD1 (5 bases). CDR3 length: 16 residues. Germline loops: CDR1 SGHNT, CDR2 YENEEA. V lost 5 bases and J 1 base, leaving 15 bases between the germline ends. Here the CDR3 DNA reads TGTGCCAGCAGCCCGTACCTTCAGGGAAGCAATCAGCCCCAGCATTTT. It codes for CASSPYLQGSNQPQHF.

This clone is a singleton in its sample. The chain joins TRBV6-1 to TRBJ2-2; tentatively, D is TRBD1 (6 bases). Germline V CDR1 and CDR2: MNHNS, SASEGT. CDR3 length: 14 amino acids. Trimming removed 6 bases from V and 4 bases from J, with 12 bases in between. In DNA, the CDR3 is TGTGCCAGCAGCGCCCCCAGGGGCACCGGGGAGCTGTTTTTT. Its protein is CASSAPRGTGELFF.

This chain links TRBV6-1 with TRBJ2-7, with TRBD1 identical over 7 bases. CDR3 size: 15 residues. The V gene's germline CDR1 is MNHNS and CDR2 SASEGT. J lost 2 bases, V lost 4 bases, and 8 bases had no gene match. The CDR3 loop reads CASSGTGDGTYEQYF. CDR3 nucleotides: TGTGCCAGCAGTGGGACAGGTGATGGTACCTACGAGCAGTACTTC.

The chain has TRBV15 and TRBJ1-1; TRBD1 matches at 7 bases. CDR1 LNHNV and CDR2 YYDKDF come from the germline V gene (reference sequence). V was pared by 3 bases and J by 4 bases, with 11 bases of the junction left unmatched. This CDR3 is built from 16 residues. The CDR3 region has the DNA TGTGCCACCAGCAGGGACAGGTCTTCCACCGTCACTGAAGCTTTCTTT. It encodes CATSRDRSSTVTEAFF.

The chain has TRBV6-4 and TRBJ2-5, with 7 bases aligning to TRBD1. After removal of 2 bases from V and 14 bases from J, the junction contained 14 bases not matched to a gene. The CDR3 loop spans 14 amino acids. Germline CDR1 and CDR2: MRHNA and SNTAGT. CDR3 residues: CASSDSPSGTAIYF. DNA for the CDR3: TGTGCCAGCAGTGACAGTCCCTCCGGGACAGCCATCTACTTC.

CDR3 nucleotides: TGTGCCAGCTCGCGAGGACAGGGGATCGACGAGCAGTACTTC. Its protein is CASSRGQGIDEQYF. This chain connects TRBV18 to TRBJ2-7, with 9 bases that match TRBD1. There are 14 residues in the CDR3. Germline CDR1 reads KGHSH; CDR2 reads LQKENI. V lost 6 bases to trimming and J lost 5 bases; unmatched junction nucleotides: 8.

The J gene is TRBJ1-5, the V gene TRBV6-1; D remains unclear. The CDR3 covers 14 residues. Trimming pared 4 bases from V and 0 bases from J, leaving 7 bases between. CDR1 is MNHNS and CDR2 is SASEGT in the germline V gene. Written as DNA, the CDR3 is TGTGCCAGCAGTGGTCAGCATAGCAATCAGCCCCAGCATTTT. Its protein product is CASSGQHSNQPQHF.

Only one count was recorded for this clone. The chain uses TRBV4-1 and TRBJ1-3; TRBD1 aligns across 8 bases. V gave up 4 bases and J gave up 1 base; unmatched junction bases: 9. The CDR3 extends over 17 amino acids. The germline gives CDR1 MGHRA, CDR2 YSYEKL. The chain's CDR3 is CASSPLETGESGNTIYF. As DNA, the CDR3 is TGCGCCAGCAGCCCTCTTGAGACAGGGGAATCTGGAAACACCATATATTTT.

This sequence joins TRBV30 and TRBJ1-6, with TRBD1 matching 7 bases. This CDR3 contains 13 residues. Germline V lookup: CDR1 GTSNPN, CDR2 SVGIG (reference sequence). V lost 8 bases and J lost 7; bases outside the gene matches: 8. The CDR3 loop reads CASNRDSNSPLHF. The CDR3 DNA reads as TGTGCCAGTAACCGGGACAGCAATTCACCCCTCCACTTT.

CDR3 in DNA: TGTGCCAGCAGTAAGGGGGCAGGTGAAAAACTGTTTTTT. Encoded protein: CASSKGAGEKLFF. The chain employs TRBV2 and TRBJ1-4; 7 bases agree with TRBD1. Germline CDR1 SNHLY, CDR2 FYNNEI. The V and J ends lost 5 bases and 7 bases, in that order; junction bases with no gene match: 4. The CDR3 contains 13 residues.

This clone was seen once. This chain links TRBV9 with TRBJ2-3, with unresolved D. Germline lookup yields CDR1 SGDLS and CDR2 YYNGEE. Deletions cut 4 bases from V and 6 bases from J, with 9 bases between. The CDR3 consists of 12 residues. Here the CDR3 DNA reads TGTGCCAGCAGCCCAAGACCGGATACGCAGTATTTT. This encodes CASSPRPDTQYF.

The V and J genes are TRBV27 and TRBJ2-5; D possibly uses TRBD1 or TRBD2 (6 bases each). The CDR3 runs to 13 residues. Germline V gene sequence: CDR1 MNHEY, CDR2 SMNVEV (reference sequence). V lost 4 bases and J 7 bases, leaving 13 bases between the germline ends. The CDR3 sequence: CASSWRGDGTQYF. For the CDR3, the DNA is TGTGCCAGCAGTTGGAGGGGGGACGGGACCCAGTACTTC.

The chain is built from TRBV6-6 and TRBJ1-6; no clear D. The CDR3 is made up of 15 amino acids. Trimming removed 7 bases at V and 3 bases at J, with 13 bases between. Germline V gene lookup returns CDR1 MNHNY and CDR2 SVGAGI (reference sequence). CDR3 nucleotide sequence: TGTGCCAGCACCTTAGCCGGGAACTATAATTCACCCCTCCACTTT. It is translated as CASTLAGNYNSPLHF.

The chain combines TRBV5-1 with TRBJ1-1; D is unclear. Per the germline V gene, CDR1 is SGHRS and CDR2 is YFSETQ. V gave up 2 bases and J gave up 3 bases, with 11 bases separating them. CDR3 length equals 14 residues. The DNA of the CDR3 is TGCGCCAGCAGCTTCCTCTCGGGTGACACTGAAGCTTTCTTT. Translation gives CASSFLSGDTEAFF.